Each of the 27 T cell receptor beta chains below was sequenced from the same sample in a study of CD8 T cells in ankylosing spondylitis. TCRdb processed the 5' RACE reads anew with MiXCR; each CDR3 protein has one entry. The table lists around 300,000 distinct CDR3 sequences, more than 9% of them singletons. The sample comprised blood, either unsorted or a sorted T cell fraction (not recorded which). Source of these receptors: a female donor with ankylosing spondylitis or in good health (not recorded which).

J is TRBJ1-4 and V is TRBV11-1; possibly TRBD1 for D (5 bases). Germline V gene data show CDR1 as SGHAT and CDR2 as FQDESV (reference sequence). The CDR3 runs to 18 residues. Trimming cost V 3 bases and J 6 bases, with 23 bases left between them. CDR3 residues: CASSLLGQPFLGDEKLFF. The DNA of the CDR3 is TGTGCCAGCAGCTTGTTGGGCCAGCCCTTTTTGGGGGATGAAAAACTGTTTTTT. The full variable domain, in which reference TRBV11-1 and TRBJ1-4 provide the parts outside the CDR3, is EAEVAQSPRYKITEKSQAVAFWCDPISGHATLYWYRQILGQGPELLVQFQDESVVDDSQLPKDRFSAERLKGVDSTLKIQPAELGDSAMYLCASSLLGQPFLGDEKLFFGSGTQLSVL.

This clonotype was detected only once. The genes are TRBV28 and TRBJ2-1, with 7 bases lining up with TRBD2. Trimming cost V 5 bases and J 0 bases; bases outside gene matches: 4. CDR3 length: 15 residues. Germline V gene data show CDR1 as MDHEN and CDR2 as SYDVKM. In nucleotides, the CDR3 is TGTGCCAGCAGTATGACGGGGGGCTCCTACAATGAGCAGTTCTTC. This codes for CASSMTGGSYNEQFF.

This clonotype was recorded at least ten times. V and J are TRBV7-9 and TRBJ2-3; the match to TRBD2 covers 10 bases. V was pared by 3 bases and J by 3 bases, with 6 bases of the junction left unmatched. Germline CDR1 reads SEHNR; CDR2 reads FQNEAQ (reference sequence). The CDR3 sequence is 16 residues long. The CDR3 reads CASSFVTSGWTDTQYF. The DNA for the CDR3 is TGTGCCAGCAGCTTTGTGACTAGCGGGTGGACAGATACGCAGTATTTT.

This clonotype was counted a few times. V usage is TRBV7-2 and J usage is TRBJ2-3, with a tentative D call TRBD2 (6 bases). Per the germline V gene, CDR1 is SGHTA and CDR2 is FQGNSA. Trimming left V 5 bases short and J 6 bases short, with 15 bases between. The CDR3 contains 14 residues. CDR3 nucleotide sequence: TGTGCCAGCAGCCAGGACTATATTTCGGATACGCAGTATTTT. Protein: CASSQDYISDTQYF.

This clonotype was seen ten or more times. V and J are TRBV10-3 and TRBJ1-2, with D maybe TRBD1 (5 bases). Germline loops: CDR1 ENHRY, CDR2 SYGVKD. The CDR3 is 12 amino acids. With 5 bases removed from V and 7 bases from J, the gap between germline ends came to 11 bases. The CDR3 sequence: CAISFQGGGYTF. In DNA, the CDR3 is TGTGCCATCAGTTTCCAGGGTGGTGGCTACACCTTC.

This chain links TRBV7-2 with TRBJ2-3; TRBD2 aligns across 9 bases. The CDR3 totals 16 residues. Per the germline V gene, CDR1 is SGHTA and CDR2 is FQGNSA. Trimming at V came to 3 bases and at J to 3 bases, leaving 7 bases not matched to a gene. Here the CDR3 reads CASSFTAGGRTDTQYF. CDR3 coding DNA: TGTGCCAGCAGCTTTACGGCGGGAGGGAGAACAGATACGCAGTATTTT.

This clonotype was observed a few times. This chain joins TRBV11-2 and TRBJ2-6; 8 bases fit TRBD1. CDR3 size: 17 residues. V was clipped by 0 bases and J by 2 bases; unmatched bases: 3. Germline loops: CDR1 SGHAT, CDR2 FQNNGV. In DNA, the CDR3 is TGTGCCAGCAGCTTAGAAATGACAGGGGCTGGGGCCAACGTCCTGACTTTC. It encodes CASSLEMTGAGANVLTF. Full variable domain (outside the CDR3, taken from reference TRBV11-2 and TRBJ2-6): EAGVAQSPRYKIIEKRQSVAFWCNPISGHATLYWYQQILGQGPKLLIQFQNNGVVDDSQLPKDRFSAERLKGVDSTLKIQPAKLEDSAVYLCASSLEMTGAGANVLTFGAGSRLTVL.

J is TRBJ2-1 and V is TRBV25-1; 8 bases are a match to TRBD2. V trimming: 4 bases; J trimming: 9 bases; junction bases outside the gene matches: 11. Germline assignment: CDR1 MGHDK and CDR2 SYGVNS. The CDR3 totals 15 residues. The CDR3 sequence is CASSGDPSGRGEQFF. As DNA, the CDR3 is TGTGCCAGCAGTGGCGACCCTAGCGGGCGAGGTGAGCAGTTCTTC.

This clonotype has a count of ten or more. The chain links TRBV7-2 to TRBJ2-7; 11 nucleotides align to TRBD2. This CDR3 has 14 residues. From germline, CDR1 is SGHTA and CDR2 FQGNSA. V lost 5 bases to trimming and J lost 2 bases; unmatched junction nucleotides: 2. CDR3 region: CASSTSGSTYEQYF. DNA for the CDR3: TGTGCCAGCAGCACTAGCGGGAGTACCTACGAGCAGTACTTC. Based on the CDR3 plus reference TRBV7-2 and TRBJ2-7, the full variable domain is GAGVSQSPSNKVTEKGKDVELRCDPISGHTALYWYRQSLGQGLEFLIYFQGNSAPDKSGLPSDRFSAERTGGSVSTLTIQRTQQEDSAVYLCASSTSGSTYEQYFGPGTRLTVT.

This chain connects TRBV15 to TRBJ1-5; 7 nucleotides agree with TRBD1. The germline V gene has CDR1 LNHNV and CDR2 YYDKDF (reference sequence). J was trimmed by 5 bases and V by 0 bases; bases with no gene match: 10. The CDR3 length is 17 residues. The CDR3 DNA sequence: TGTGCCACCAGCAGAGATTGGAACAGGGGTTGGGATCAGCCCCAGCATTTT. Amino acids: CATSRDWNRGWDQPQHF. The entire variable domain, with the rest obtained from reference TRBV15 and TRBJ1-5, is as follows: DAMVIQNPRYQVTQFGKPVTLSCSQTLNHNVMYWYQQKSSQAPKLLFHYYDKDFNNEADTPDNFQSRRPNTSFCFLDIRSPGLGDTAMYLCATSRDWNRGWDQPQHFGDGTRLSIL.

The chain links TRBV7-9 to TRBJ1-1; TRBD1 matches 7 bases. V lost 5 bases and J lost 3; bases outside the gene matches: 9. Germline-derived CDR1 and CDR2 are SEHNR and FQNEAQ (reference sequence). The CDR3 loop spans 15 amino acids. The CDR3 bases are TGTGCCAGCAGCACCCGACAGGGATTGTACACTGAAGCTTTCTTT. This encodes CASSTRQGLYTEAFF.

The chain carries TRBV11-2 and TRBJ2-7; D perhaps matches TRBD1 (6 bases). Trimming removed 0 bases from V and 5 bases from J, with 14 bases in between. This CDR3 has 15 residues. Germline assignment: CDR1 SGHAT and CDR2 FQNNGV. The CDR3 reads CASSLEAHRDHEQYF. CDR3 DNA sequence: TGTGCCAGCAGCTTAGAGGCCCACAGGGACCACGAGCAGTACTTC.

This clonotype was seen at least ten times. The chain joins TRBV28 to TRBJ1-6; D is unclear. Germline CDR1 MDHEN, CDR2 SYDVKM. The CDR3 has 12 residues. Trimming cost V 8 bases and J 5 bases, with 7 bases left between them. The CDR3 DNA is TGTGCCAGCGTGGAGAATAATTCACCCCTCCACTTT. As protein: CASVENNSPLHF.

This chain links TRBV5-1 with TRBJ2-5, with 8 positions matching TRBD2. CDR1 and CDR2 from the germline V gene are SGHRS and YFSETQ. V shed 7 bases and J 2 bases; nucleotides not matched to a gene: 7. The CDR3 totals 14 residues. CDR3 amino acids: CASARLAGQETQYF. CDR3 coding DNA: TGCGCCAGCGCCCGATTAGCGGGGCAAGAGACCCAGTACTTC.

A few counts support this clonotype. The chain has TRBV20-1 and TRBJ1-6, with a weak D call TRBD1 (5 bases). CDR3 length equals 14 residues. In germline, CDR1 is DFQATT, CDR2 SNEGSKA (reference sequence). Trimming left V 6 bases short and J 5 bases short, with 14 bases between. The DNA of the CDR3 is TGCAGTGCAAGGGACGACCAGGATAATTCACCCCTCCACTTT. Its translation is CSARDDQDNSPLHF.

The chain employs TRBV12-3 or TRBV12-4 and TRBJ2-5; tentatively, D is TRBD1 (5 bases). The CDR3 is 14 residues long. The V gene lost 5 bases and the J gene lost 5 bases, with 15 bases spanning the gap. CDR3 protein: CASSLYQGKETQYF. For the CDR3, the DNA is TGTGCCAGCAGTCTGTACCAGGGAAAGGAGACCCAGTACTTC.

This clonotype has ten or more counts. The rearrangement uses TRBV29-1 and TRBJ1-1; D uncertain. This CDR3 is built from 12 residues. The V end lost 4 bases, the J end lost 5 bases, and 11 bases lay between the germline ends. Per the germline V gene, CDR1 is SQVTM and CDR2 is ANQGSEA. Here the CDR3 reads CSVVVRGTEAFF. The CDR3 nucleotides read TGCAGCGTTGTGGTCCGTGGTACTGAAGCTTTCTTT.

This clonotype has at least ten counts. Here the CDR3 DNA reads TGCAGTGCTGATAGAGGACCTGAGCAGTTCTTC. Its translation is CSADRGPEQFF. The chain links TRBV20-1 to TRBJ2-1; D gene ambiguous. CDR1 DFQATT and CDR2 SNEGSKA come from the germline V gene (reference sequence). Trimming pared 5 bases from V and 9 bases from J, leaving 11 bases between. The CDR3 spans 11 residues.

This clonotype showed up many times. The V call is TRBV20-1, the J call TRBJ2-7, with D possibly matching TRBD2 (6 bases). The V gene lost 6 bases and the J gene lost 2 bases, with 20 bases spanning the gap. This CDR3 spans 15 amino acids. The germline gives CDR1 DFQATT, CDR2 SNEGSKA (reference sequence). The CDR3 loop is CSAPLRGTVTYEQYF. The DNA of the CDR3 is TGCAGTGCCCCCCTACGCGGGACCGTAACCTACGAGCAGTACTTC.

This clonotype was counted many times. The chain carries TRBV12-3 or TRBV12-4 and TRBJ1-1; no clear D gene. Trimming cost V 3 bases and J 3 bases, with 8 bases left between them. CDR3 length equals 13 residues. CDR3 amino acids: CASSFVRDTEAFF. CDR3 bases: TGTGCCAGCAGTTTTGTTAGGGACACTGAAGCTTTCTTT.

This clonotype was counted many times. The chain employs TRBV7-2 and TRBJ2-5, with 7 bases aligning to TRBD2. Losses at the gene ends were 2 bases for V and 2 bases for J; bases not matched to a gene: 5. CDR3 length: 15 amino acids. CDR1 and CDR2 from the germline V gene are SGHTA and FQGNSA. CDR3 sequence reads: CASSLRAGFQETQYF. The CDR3 DNA sequence: TGTGCCAGCAGCTTACGAGCGGGGTTTCAAGAGACCCAGTACTTC.

The chain is built from TRBV6-1 and TRBJ2-6, with D possibly being TRBD1 (6 bases). The CDR3 spans 15 residues. Per the germline V gene, CDR1 is MNHNS and CDR2 is SASEGT. V was clipped by 5 bases and J by 0 bases, with 8 bases between them. This CDR3 is CASSQGPSGANVLTF. The CDR3 region has the DNA TGTGCCAGCAGTCAGGGGCCCTCTGGGGCCAACGTCCTGACTTTC.

This clonotype has only a few counts. J is TRBJ1-5 and V is TRBV3-1; a weak D match, TRBD1 (6 bases). V was cut by 1 base and J by 1 base, with 8 bases left in between. Germline V gives CDR1 LGHDT, CDR2 YNNKEL (reference sequence). The length of the CDR3 is 15 residues. The CDR3 is CASSQAGTSNQPQHF. In DNA form, the CDR3 reads TGTGCCAGCAGCCAAGCGGGGACAAGCAATCAGCCCCAGCATTTT. The variable domain in full, with the rest retrieved from reference TRBV3-1 and TRBJ1-5, is DTAVSQTPKYLVTQMGNDKSIKCEQNLGHDTMYWYKQDSKKFLKIMFSYNNKELIINETVPNRFSPKSPDKAHLNLHINSLELGDSAVYFCASSQAGTSNQPQHFGDGTRLSIL.

In its sample, this clonotype was seen many times. The V gene is TRBV29-1, the J gene TRBJ2-3, with D perhaps matching TRBD2 (5 bases). The CDR3 contains 13 residues. CDR1 SQVTM and CDR2 ANQGSEA come from the germline V gene. The V and J ends lost 6 bases and 0 bases respectively, with 10 bases between them. CDR3 in DNA: TGCAGCGTGACGGGAAGTAGCACAGATACGCAGTATTTT. Its translation: CSVTGSSTDTQYF.

In its sample, this clonotype was seen many times. V gene TRBV4-1 combines with J gene TRBJ1-6; the D gene is possibly TRBD1 (5 bases). The CDR3 consists of 15 residues. Per the germline V gene, CDR1 is MGHRA and CDR2 is YSYEKL. V was clipped by 4 bases and J by 5 bases, with 12 bases between them. CDR3 nucleotides: TGCGCCAGCAGCCCCGGGCGGGGGAATAATTCACCCCTCCACTTT. Translation gives CASSPGRGNNSPLHF.

The CDR3 sequence: CASSQEREKLFF. CDR3 sequence (DNA): TGTGCCAGCAGCCAGGAGCGCGAAAAACTGTTTTTT. The gene calls are TRBV3-1 and TRBJ1-4; D remains ambiguous. The CDR3 extends over 12 amino acids. CDR1 is LGHDT, CDR2 YNNKEL, per germline (reference sequence). Trimming cost V 3 bases and J 8 bases, with 7 bases left between them.

The table lists this clonotype with a few counts. The gene calls are TRBV4-3 and TRBJ2-7; D might be TRBD2 (7 bases). The germline CDR1 and CDR2 sequences are LGHNA and YSLEER. The CDR3 has 13 amino acids. Trimming stripped 0 bases from V and 11 bases from J, with 14 bases between. CDR3 region: CASSQEGAGVEYF. Written as DNA, the CDR3 is TGCGCCAGCAGCCAAGAGGGGGCGGGAGTGGAGTACTTC.